The rows below give T cell receptor beta chains drawn from one sample of a study of blood T cell repertoires in COVID-19. Profiled with immunoSEQ multiplex PCR; TCRdb holds only in-frame clones, not every one. The sample has some 200,000 clones; around three quarters are singletons. The sample comprised peripheral blood. The origin of the receptors is an older woman with acute or convalescent COVID-19. CDR3s include the opening cysteine and the closing phenylalanine or tryptophan. The D gene is left open where the match is weak.

j_call	v_call	d_call	cdr3_aa
TRBJ2-7	TRBV7-9	-	CASSGQSYEQYF
TRBJ2-3	TRBV7-2	TRBD1	CASSIQGDPDTQYF
TRBJ1-4	TRBV15	-	CATSRVAGPNEKLFF
TRBJ2-2	TRBV5-4	TRBD2	CASRPGTSGGSTGELFF
TRBJ2-6	TRBV20-1	TRBD2	CSASRGGFSGANVLTF
TRBJ1-1	TRBV6-2/TRBV6-3	-	CASSYAGGKTEAFF
TRBJ1-5	TRBV30	-	CAWSGGGRQPQHF
TRBJ2-5	TRBV28	TRBD2	CASSLLTSGMGETQYF
TRBJ1-2	TRBV20-1	TRBD1	CSASGGQANYGYTF
TRBJ1-1	TRBV5-1	-	CASRPGDGGWGSTEAFF
TRBJ1-1	TRBV29-1	-	CSVYEGGMNTEAFF
TRBJ2-5	TRBV7-8	-	CASSLGLGFSGETQYF
TRBJ2-3	TRBV25-1	TRBD2	CASSEWEGRDTQYF
TRBJ2-7	TRBV4-3	TRBD2	CASSLTAGGPREQYF
TRBJ2-7	TRBV10-3	-	CAISDGQSDEQYF
TRBJ1-5	TRBV6-6	-	CASSPVGGYQPQHF
TRBJ1-1	TRBV29-1	-	CSVEGFREAFF
TRBJ2-6	TRBV18	TRBD1	CASSPDRAGANVLTF
TRBJ2-7	TRBV20-1	-	CSALSSYEQYF
TRBJ2-2	TRBV24-1	TRBD2	CATSAGDRTGELFF
TRBJ1-2	TRBV6-5	-	CASSYSRWEARGYTF
TRBJ1-1	TRBV23-1	TRBD1	CASSLILDRVNTEAFF
TRBJ2-7	TRBV3-1/TRBV3-2	TRBD2	CASSRGLAGAEQYF
TRBJ2-4	TRBV25-1	TRBD1	CASSDFTGGADIQYF
TRBJ1-4	TRBV27	-	CASSLGGGREKLFF